Below are 9 T cell receptor beta chains sequenced from a single sample in a study of blood T cell repertoires in COVID-19. Produced via immunoSEQ multiplex PCR; TCRdb's table is partial and in-frame only. In the table there are about 220,000 clones, 84% of which are singletons. The sample comprised PBMCs or T cells enriched from blood (not recorded which). The receptors derive from a woman aged 40 to 50 who had recovered from COVID-19.

This chain connects TRBV12-5 to TRBJ1-1; 8 nucleotides match TRBD1. The CDR3 runs to 15 residues. Germline assignment: CDR1 LGHNT and CDR2 FRNRAP. Trimming took 0 bases from V and 4 from J; bases not matched to a gene: 4. CDR3 nucleotide sequence: TGTGCTAGTGGTTTGGTACTCAGGGGGCTCACTGAAGCTTTCTTT. Translation gives CASGLVLRGLTEAFF.

The chain employs TRBV19 and TRBJ1-1; 10 bases are shared with TRBD1. Looked up from germline, CDR1 is LNHDA and CDR2 is SQIVND (reference sequence). This CDR3 has 19 amino acids. The V and J ends lost 3 bases and 1 base, in that order; junction bases with no gene match: 14. In nucleotides, the CDR3 is TGTGCCAGTAGTATGACAGGGGGCGCTGGTATAGGAGAGAACACTGAAGCTTTCTTT. It codes for CASSMTGGAGIGENTEAFF.

The chain couples TRBV13 to TRBJ1-6, with D perhaps matching TRBD1 (5 bases). V was trimmed by 8 bases and J by 7 bases, leaving 12 bases between them. The CDR3 contains 13 residues. Looked up from germline, CDR1 is PRHDT and CDR2 is FYEKMQ (reference sequence). The CDR3 region is CASVSRGNSPLHF. CDR3 DNA sequence: TGTGCCAGCGTCTCCCGGGGGAATTCACCCCTCCACTTT. Based on the CDR3 plus reference TRBV13 and TRBJ1-6, the full variable domain is AAGVIQSPRHLIKEKRETATLKCYPIPRHDTVYWYQQGPGQDPQFLISFYEKMQSDKGSIPDRFSAQQFSDYHSELNMSSLELGDSALYFCASVSRGNSPLHFGNGTRLTVT.

The V gene is TRBV5-1, the J gene TRBJ2-5; TRBD2 aligns across 8 bases. The CDR3 is 16 residues long. CDR1 and CDR2 (germline): SGHRS, YFSETQ. Germline trimming cut 3 bases from V and 4 bases from J; bases unmatched to any gene: 11. CDR3 bases: TGCGCCAGCAGCTCGCACCCAGCGGGAGAGGGAGAGACCCAGTACTTC. It codes for CASSSHPAGEGETQYF.

The chain couples TRBV25-1 to TRBJ1-1, with a possible D match to TRBD1 (5 bases). V shed 7 bases and J shed 1 base, with 13 bases lying between them. The CDR3 is 14 residues long. Germline CDR1 and CDR2: MGHDK and SYGVNS. CDR3 in amino acids: CASTRGGSNTEAFF. DNA of the CDR3: TGTGCCAGCACCCGCGGGGGGTCGAACACTGAAGCTTTCTTT.

The chain employs TRBV18 and TRBJ1-1, with D hard to call. This CDR3 comprises 11 residues. Trimming took off 5 bases at V and 5 bases at J, with 6 bases between the two ends. The germline V gene encodes CDR1 KGHSH and CDR2 LQKENI. The CDR3 protein is CASSERTEAFF. CDR3 nucleotide sequence: TGTGCCAGCTCAGAGAGGACTGAAGCTTTCTTT.

The chain combines TRBV19 with TRBJ1-4; 7 bases map to TRBD1. This CDR3 comprises 14 residues. Looked up from germline, CDR1 is LNHDA and CDR2 is SQIVND (reference sequence). The trim removed 4 bases at V and 8 bases at J, leaving 7 bases unmatched. The CDR3 DNA is TGTGCCAGTAGTACCGGGACAGTGGACGAAAAACTGTTTTTT. As protein: CASSTGTVDEKLFF. Using reference TRBV19 and TRBJ1-4 for the parts outside the CDR3, the full variable domain is DGGITQSPKYLFRKEGQNVTLSCEQNLNHDAMYWYRQDPGQGLRLIYYSQIVNDFQKGDIAEGYSVSREKKESFPLTVTSAQKNPTAFYLCASSTGTVDEKLFFGSGTQLSVL.

The chain joins TRBV28 to TRBJ2-7, with 13 bases identical to TRBD2. Losses at the gene ends were 5 bases for V and 0 bases for J; bases not matched to a gene: 4. The CDR3 is made up of 16 amino acids. Germline V gives CDR1 MDHEN, CDR2 SYDVKM. CDR3: CASSRGTSGISYEQYF. CDR3 DNA sequence: TGTGCCAGCAGTAGAGGGACTAGCGGGATCTCCTACGAGCAGTACTTC.

The genes are TRBV7-9 and TRBJ2-1; 12 bases are shared with TRBD1. V lost 5 bases and J lost 5; bases outside the gene matches: 22. Germline V CDR1 and CDR2: SEHNR, FQNEAQ (reference sequence). This CDR3 spans 21 amino acids. The CDR3 spells CASSTSWGQGALRPADNEQFF. The CDR3 DNA follows: TGTGCCAGCAGCACCAGTTGGGGACAGGGGGCGCTGAGACCCGCGGACAATGAGCAGTTCTTC.